This T cell receptor beta chain emerged from a study of blood T cell repertoires in COVID-19. V dropped 3 bases and J dropped 2 bases, with 13 bases sitting between them. The CDR3 has 15 residues. From germline, CDR1 is LGHNT and CDR2 FRNRAP. Repertoires were generated with immunoSEQ multiplex PCR, while TCRdb's copy carries only in-frame clones and drops some. Of some 210,000 clones listed, almost 85% are singletons. This receptor was identified in a woman aged 40 to 50 with acute or convalescent COVID-19. Sample: peripheral blood. The chain joins TRBV12-5 to TRBJ2-5; perhaps TRBD1 as D (5 bases). The CDR3 DNA is TGTGCTAGTGGTTTCCCGACTCAGGGTCAAGAGACCCAGTACTTC. It is translated as CASGFPTQGQETQYF.